This T cell receptor (beta chain) was retrieved from a study of T-cell reconstitution after alpha-beta-depleted transplantation in children. Unique molecular identifiers featured in how the TCRbeta library was prepared. TCRdb re-derived calls from the PCR reads in MiXCR, one entry per CDR3 protein. The table records around 680,000 distinct CDR3 sequences, 16% of them present only once. This clonotype was seen many times. The CDR3 loop spans 16 amino acids. Trimming removed 6 bases from V and 0 bases from J; junction bases left unmatched: 10. Germline V gene data show CDR1 as LNHDA and CDR2 as SQIVND (reference sequence).

The chain combines TRBV19 with TRBJ1-2, with 7 bases matching TRBD1. The sequencing here drew on PBMCs from the stem cell graft donor, taken from the stem cell graft. This sequence originates from a human donor who donated a stem cell graft to a child with acute myeloid leukemia. The CDR3 region has the DNA TGTGCCAGTAGGCTACAGGGGATAACAGCTAACTATGGCTACACCTTC. This encodes CASRLQGITANYGYTF.